The T cell receptor (beta chain) described here comes from a study of OX40 agonist ivuxolimab in advanced cancers. About the full investigation: Ivuxolimab was an agonistic, fully human IgG2 monoclonal antibody directed against OX40 (CD134), a costimulatory receptor. Partial responses occurred in three dose-escalation patients, of whom one had hepatocellular carcinoma and two had cutaneous melanoma. Intravenous ivuxolimab was administered to patients every 2 weeks at six dose levels: 0.01, 0.1, 0.3, 1.5, 3 and 10 mg/kg. Of the approximately 50 patients in dose escalation, about 20 had hepatocellular carcinoma, some 15 had melanoma, 9 had renal cell carcinoma and 9 had head and neck cancer. Peripheral TCRbeta sequencing was intended to test whether TCR sequence diversity was altered and clonal T-cell expansion was caused by ivuxolimab. The monotherapy dose-escalation portion (N of about 50 patients) of the phase I ivuxolimab trial is reported in the paper. The dose-escalation cohort was almost 85% male with a mean age of about 60 years, ranging from roughly 23 to 85. Prior anti-PD-1, anti-PD-L1 or anti-CTLA-4 therapy was permitted, and checkpoint inhibitors had been received by more than 35% of dose-escalation patients. Study-wide conclusions, independent of this receptor: Which antigens the clonally expanded peripheral T cells were specific for was not determined. At doses from 0.1 to 3.0 mg/kg, clonal expansion was seen in both CD4+ and CD8+ blood T cells between baseline and week 6. Low levels of normalized T-cell clonal expansion were also shown by some nonresponding patients. In partial responders in the 0.1-3.0 mg/kg groups, normalized peripheral clonal expansion was found to be among the lowest, especially among CD8+ T cells. After ivuxolimab, more expanded clones were found on average in CD8+ T cells than in CD4+ T cells.

Regarding this clone: This clone's antigen is unknown. Per-base quality was not reported, and no clone a single base away is much larger than it.

CDR1 MNHEY and CDR2 SMNVEV are derived from the germline V gene (reference sequence). From the cysteine up to the phenylalanine, the CDR3 has a length of 16 residues. Solely the CDR3 DNA is kept, with 48 bases framed from the first base. After removal of 5 bases from V and 3 bases from J, the junction retains 8 bases not matched to a gene. The trial excluded patients who had a history of autoimmune disease or who were on systemic immunosuppression. Peripheral blood for TCR sequencing was collected from all dose cohorts at baseline, on cycle 4 day 1, and on cycle 7 day 1. The samples were drawn from a first-in-human, open-label, multicenter phase I dose-escalation trial of ivuxolimab. Adults with locally advanced or metastatic head and neck squamous cell, hepatocellular, melanoma or renal cell carcinoma were enrolled in the trial. Before TCR sequencing, CD4+ T cells and CD8+ T cells were sorted from peripheral blood as separate populations.

For sequencing of the TCRbeta CDR3 region, genomic DNA was extracted from the sorted cells. The immunoSEQ Assay was used for sequencing of TCRbeta CDR3 regions. Here the immuneACCESS table is served through TCRdb, limited to in-frame sequences with V and J called. Missing clones are a known gap in these copies; in checked studies unresolved V genes cover under half, and the rest lacks a known reason. The sample table holds approximately 12,000 clones, of which about 81% were seen once. Around 27% of the sample is held by the ten biggest clonotypes. The source is an adult with an advanced solid tumor such as melanoma, head and neck, liver or kidney cancer. The source material was CD4+ or CD8+ T cells sorted from blood, sampled in a trial of the OX40 agonist ivuxolimab. Recombination joined TRBV27 with TRBJ1-3, with 9 middle bases fitting TRBD1. The nucleotide sequence reads TGTGCCAGCAGTCCAAAACAGGGGGCGCTTGGAAACACCATATATTTT. This yields the protein CASSPKQGALGNTIYF.